The 5 T cell receptor beta chains listed next were all sequenced from one sample in a study of T cell responses to AZD1222 COVID-19 vaccine. TCRdb keeps only in-frame clones here, not all; method: immunoSEQ multiplex PCR. The repertoire includes 250,000 to 300,000 clones, almost 95% of them detected once, and less than 0.65% sits in the top ten. The specimen was peripheral blood, collected 28 days after the second AZD1222 dose. Receptors were obtained from an adult who received the AZD1222 COVID-19 vaccine.

The chain is built from TRBV9 and TRBJ2-1; D is undetermined. V was cut by 2 bases and J by 3 bases, with 12 bases left in between. The CDR3 consists of 15 residues. Looked up from germline, CDR1 is SGDLS and CDR2 is YYNGEE. For the CDR3, the DNA is TGTGCCAGCAGCGTCGCCACCAATAACTACAATGAGCAGTTCTTC. Its translation is CASSVATNNYNEQFF.

The chain joins TRBV10-1 to TRBJ1-3; D is unclear. Germline CDR1 and CDR2: WNHNN and SYGVQD (reference sequence). V lost 8 bases and J 4 bases, leaving 12 bases between the germline ends. The CDR3 extends over 13 amino acids. CDR3 coding DNA: TGCGCCAGCGCCTCGGCGTTCGGAAACACCATATATTTT. It specifies CASASAFGNTIYF.

The CDR3, as DNA: TGTGCCAGCAGTTTAGTGGGGGCGGCTGGAAACACCATATATTTT. Protein product: CASSLVGAAGNTIYF. The gene calls are TRBV28 and TRBJ1-3; D may be TRBD1 (6 bases). The CDR3 contains 15 residues. Germline values: CDR1 MDHEN, CDR2 SYDVKM. Between the trimmed V and J ends, which lost 2 bases and 2 bases, there was a span of 10 bases.

The chain carries TRBV29-1 and TRBJ1-1; D gene unclear. Trimming left V 5 bases short and J 0 bases short, with 7 bases between. Germline CDR1 reads SQVTM; CDR2 reads ANQGSEA. CDR3 length equals 12 residues. The CDR3 spells CSVLRLNTEAFF. Written as DNA, the CDR3 is TGCAGCGTTCTCAGGTTGAACACTGAAGCTTTCTTT. The complete variable domain, with remaining parts taken from reference TRBV29-1 and TRBJ1-1, reads SAVISQKPSRDICQRGTSLTIQCQVDSQVTMMFWYRQQPGQSLTLIATANQGSEATYESGFVIDKFPISRPNLTFSTLTVSNMSPEDSSIYLCSVLRLNTEAFFGQGTRLTVV.

The chain uses TRBV10-2 and TRBJ2-2, with D uncertain. The V gene's germline CDR1 is WSHSY and CDR2 SAAADI. The CDR3 runs 13 residues. V was trimmed by 3 bases and J by 6 bases, leaving 8 bases between them. For the CDR3, the DNA is TGCGCCAGCAGTGAAAGGCGTCCCGGGGAGCTGTTTTTT. Encoded protein: CASSERRPGELFF.